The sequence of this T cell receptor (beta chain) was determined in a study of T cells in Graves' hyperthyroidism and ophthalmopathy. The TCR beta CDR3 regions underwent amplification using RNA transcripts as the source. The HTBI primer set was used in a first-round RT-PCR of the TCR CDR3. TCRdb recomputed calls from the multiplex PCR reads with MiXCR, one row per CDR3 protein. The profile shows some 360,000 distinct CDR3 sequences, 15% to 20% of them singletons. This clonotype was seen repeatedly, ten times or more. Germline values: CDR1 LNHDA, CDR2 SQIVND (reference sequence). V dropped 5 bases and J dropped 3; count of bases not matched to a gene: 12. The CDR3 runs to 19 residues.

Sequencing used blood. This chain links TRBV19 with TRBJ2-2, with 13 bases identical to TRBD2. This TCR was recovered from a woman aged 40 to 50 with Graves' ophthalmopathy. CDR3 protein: CASSPLGGTSGTYTGELFF. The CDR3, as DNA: TGTGCCAGTAGTCCCCTCGGGGGGACTAGCGGGACCTACACCGGGGAGCTGTTTTTT.